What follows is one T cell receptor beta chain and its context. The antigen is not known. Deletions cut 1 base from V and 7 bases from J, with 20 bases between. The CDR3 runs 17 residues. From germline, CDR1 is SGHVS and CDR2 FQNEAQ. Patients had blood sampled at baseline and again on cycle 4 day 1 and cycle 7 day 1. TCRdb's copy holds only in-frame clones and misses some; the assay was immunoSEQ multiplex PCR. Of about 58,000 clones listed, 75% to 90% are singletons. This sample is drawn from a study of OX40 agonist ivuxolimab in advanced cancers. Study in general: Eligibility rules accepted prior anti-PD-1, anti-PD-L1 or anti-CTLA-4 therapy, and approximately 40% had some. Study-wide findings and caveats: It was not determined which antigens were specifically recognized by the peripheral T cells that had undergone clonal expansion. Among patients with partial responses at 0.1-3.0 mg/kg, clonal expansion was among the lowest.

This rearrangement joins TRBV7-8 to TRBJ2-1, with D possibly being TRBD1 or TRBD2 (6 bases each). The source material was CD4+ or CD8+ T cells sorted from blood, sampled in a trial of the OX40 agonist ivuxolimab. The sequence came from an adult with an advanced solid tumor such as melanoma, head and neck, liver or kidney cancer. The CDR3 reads CASSLGNPGTRGNEQFF. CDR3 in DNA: TGTGCCAGCAGCTTAGGGAATCCCGGGACACGGGGGAATGAGCAGTTCTTC.